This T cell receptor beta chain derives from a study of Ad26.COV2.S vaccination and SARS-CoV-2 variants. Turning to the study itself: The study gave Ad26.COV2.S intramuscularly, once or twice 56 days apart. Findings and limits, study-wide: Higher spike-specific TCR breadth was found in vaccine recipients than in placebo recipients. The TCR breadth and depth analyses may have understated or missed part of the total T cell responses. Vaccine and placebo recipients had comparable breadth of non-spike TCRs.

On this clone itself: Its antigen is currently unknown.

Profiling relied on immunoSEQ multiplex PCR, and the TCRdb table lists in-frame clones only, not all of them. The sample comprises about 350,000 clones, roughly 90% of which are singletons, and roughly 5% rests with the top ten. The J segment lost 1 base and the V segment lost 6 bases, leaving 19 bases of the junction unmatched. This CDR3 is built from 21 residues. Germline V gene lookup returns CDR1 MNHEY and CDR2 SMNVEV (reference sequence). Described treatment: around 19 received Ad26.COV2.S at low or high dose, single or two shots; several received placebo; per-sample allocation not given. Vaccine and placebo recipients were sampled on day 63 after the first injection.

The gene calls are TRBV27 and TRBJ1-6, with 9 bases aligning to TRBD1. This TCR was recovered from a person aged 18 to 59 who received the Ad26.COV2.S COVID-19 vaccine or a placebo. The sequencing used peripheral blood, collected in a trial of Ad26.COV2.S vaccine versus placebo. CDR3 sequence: CASRPGQGRMQGFSYNSPLHF. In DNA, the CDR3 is TGTGCCAGCAGACCGGGACAGGGCAGGATGCAGGGCTTTTCCTATAATTCACCCCTCCACTTT.